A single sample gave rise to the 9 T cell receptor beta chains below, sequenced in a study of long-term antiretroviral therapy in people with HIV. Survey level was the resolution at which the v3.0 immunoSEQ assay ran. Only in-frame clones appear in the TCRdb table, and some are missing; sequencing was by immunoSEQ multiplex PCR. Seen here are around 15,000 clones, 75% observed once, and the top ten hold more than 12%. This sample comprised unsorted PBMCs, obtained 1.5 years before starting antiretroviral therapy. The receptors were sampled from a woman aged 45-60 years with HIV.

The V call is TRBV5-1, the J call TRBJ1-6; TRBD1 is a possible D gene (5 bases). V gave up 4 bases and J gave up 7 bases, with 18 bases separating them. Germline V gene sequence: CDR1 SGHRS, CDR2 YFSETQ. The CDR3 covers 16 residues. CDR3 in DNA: TGCGCCAGCAGCGGAGGGAGGTTAGCAGGGAATTCACCCCTCCACTTT. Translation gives CASSGGRLAGNSPLHF.

CDR3: CASSLDTHTEAFF. Written as DNA, the CDR3 is TGTGCCAGCAGCCTGGACACCCACACTGAAGCTTTCTTT. The chain employs TRBV7-7 and TRBJ1-1; maybe TRBD1 (5 bases). CDR3 length equals 13 residues. Per the germline V gene, CDR1 is SSHAT and CDR2 is FNYEAQ (reference sequence). V dropped 5 bases and J dropped 3 bases, with 10 bases sitting between them.

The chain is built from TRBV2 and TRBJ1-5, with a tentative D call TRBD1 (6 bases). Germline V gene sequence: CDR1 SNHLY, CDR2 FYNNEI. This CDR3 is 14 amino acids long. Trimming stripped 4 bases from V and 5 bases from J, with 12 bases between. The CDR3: CASSAGVRDQPQHF. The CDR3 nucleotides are TGTGCCAGCAGTGCAGGGGTTAGAGATCAGCCCCAGCATTTT.

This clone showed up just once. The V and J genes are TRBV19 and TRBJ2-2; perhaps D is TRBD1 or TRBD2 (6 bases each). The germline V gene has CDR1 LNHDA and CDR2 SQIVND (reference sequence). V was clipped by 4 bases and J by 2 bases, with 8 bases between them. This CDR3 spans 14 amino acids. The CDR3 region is CASSTGANTGELFF. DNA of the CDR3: TGTGCCAGTAGTACGGGGGCTAACACCGGGGAGCTGTTTTTT. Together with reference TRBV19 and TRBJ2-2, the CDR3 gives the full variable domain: DGGITQSPKYLFRKEGQNVTLSCEQNLNHDAMYWYRQDPGQGLRLIYYSQIVNDFQKGDIAEGYSVSREKKESFPLTVTSAQKNPTAFYLCASSTGANTGELFFGEGSRLTVL.

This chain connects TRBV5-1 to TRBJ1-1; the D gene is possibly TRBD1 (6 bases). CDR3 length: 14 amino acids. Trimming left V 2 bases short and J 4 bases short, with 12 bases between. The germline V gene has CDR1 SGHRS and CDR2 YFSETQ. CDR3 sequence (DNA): TGCGCCAGCAGCTTCCAGGGGCGCGGCACTGAAGCTTTCTTT. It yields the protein CASSFQGRGTEAFF.

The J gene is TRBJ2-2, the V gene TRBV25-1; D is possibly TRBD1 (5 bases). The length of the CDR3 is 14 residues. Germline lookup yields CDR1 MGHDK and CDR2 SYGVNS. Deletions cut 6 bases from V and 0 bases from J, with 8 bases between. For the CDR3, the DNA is TGTGCCAGCAGGACAGCTGCGAACACCGGGGAGCTGTTTTTT. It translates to CASRTAANTGELFF. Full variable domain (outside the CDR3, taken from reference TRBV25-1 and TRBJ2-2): EADIYQTPRYLVIGTGKKITLECSQTMGHDKMYWYQQDPGMELHLIHYSYGVNSTEKGDLSSESTVSRIRTEHFPLTLESARPSHTSQYLCASRTAANTGELFFGEGSRLTVL.

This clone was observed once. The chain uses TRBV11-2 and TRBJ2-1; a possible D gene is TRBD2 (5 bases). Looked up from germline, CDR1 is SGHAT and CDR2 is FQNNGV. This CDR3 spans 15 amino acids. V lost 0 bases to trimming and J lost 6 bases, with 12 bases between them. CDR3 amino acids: CASSLDFGAGNEQFF. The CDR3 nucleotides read TGTGCCAGCAGCTTAGATTTCGGTGCGGGCAATGAGCAGTTCTTC.

The CDR3 DNA sequence: TGTGCCAGCGGGGGGGGACAGGGTAATGAAAAACTGTTTTTT. It specifies CASGGGQGNEKLFF. The chain uses TRBV21-1 and TRBJ1-4; the table assigns TRBD1, which was not confirmed against the DNA. TRBV21-1 counts as a pseudogene. The CDR3 runs 14 residues.

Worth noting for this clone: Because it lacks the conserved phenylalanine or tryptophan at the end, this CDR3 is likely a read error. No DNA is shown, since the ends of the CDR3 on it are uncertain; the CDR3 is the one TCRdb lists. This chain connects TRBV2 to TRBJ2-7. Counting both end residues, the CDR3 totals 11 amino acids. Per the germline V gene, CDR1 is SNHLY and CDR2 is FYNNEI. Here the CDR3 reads CASSLSGTLGI.